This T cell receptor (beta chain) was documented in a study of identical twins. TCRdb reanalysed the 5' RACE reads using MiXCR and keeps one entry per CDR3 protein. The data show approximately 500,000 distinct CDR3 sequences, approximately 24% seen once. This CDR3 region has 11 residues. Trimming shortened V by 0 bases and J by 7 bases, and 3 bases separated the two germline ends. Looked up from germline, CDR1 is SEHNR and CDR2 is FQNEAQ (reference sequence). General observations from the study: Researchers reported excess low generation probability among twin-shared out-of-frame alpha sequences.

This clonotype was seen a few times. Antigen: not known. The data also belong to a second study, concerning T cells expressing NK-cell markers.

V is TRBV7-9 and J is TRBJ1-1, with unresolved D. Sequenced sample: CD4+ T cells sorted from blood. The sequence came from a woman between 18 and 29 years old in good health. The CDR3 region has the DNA TGTGCCAGCAGCTTAGCTATTGAAGCTTTCTTT. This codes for CASSLAIEAFF.